Given below is one TCR beta chain in context. Its antigen is still unknown. This sample is drawn from a study of beta chain features in type 1 diabetes. Whole-study findings and limits: An over-representation of cells with high TCR expression could result from cDNA sequencing. Type 1 diabetes patients had TCRB CDR3s that were shorter (moderately but significantly so) in all four CD4+ subsets.

There was one heparinised blood draw per donor, averaging roughly 110 mL. It was via CD45RO/CCR7/CD25/CD127/CD95/CD27 that CD4+ naive, central memory, regulatory and stem cell-like memory cells were sorted. Every bit of the isolated RNA underwent reverse transcription, so sequencing read expressed TCRB transcripts. The table came from immunoSEQ multiplex PCR; TCRdb's copy has only in-frame clones and leaves some out. The sample has almost 350,000 clones; roughly 8% are singletons. Germline CDR1 reads LNHDA; CDR2 reads SQIVND (reference sequence). CDR3 size: 15 residues. Between the trimmed V and J ends, which lost 6 bases and 0 bases, there was a span of 14 bases.

V gene TRBV19 combines with J gene TRBJ1-2, with D unclear. The TCR originated in a woman aged 18-29 years in good health. The sample was central memory CD4+ T cells from blood. The CDR3 nucleotides read TGTGCCAGTAGGAGCCCTACCCCGTCTAACTATGGCTACACCTTC. This codes for CASRSPTPSNYGYTF.